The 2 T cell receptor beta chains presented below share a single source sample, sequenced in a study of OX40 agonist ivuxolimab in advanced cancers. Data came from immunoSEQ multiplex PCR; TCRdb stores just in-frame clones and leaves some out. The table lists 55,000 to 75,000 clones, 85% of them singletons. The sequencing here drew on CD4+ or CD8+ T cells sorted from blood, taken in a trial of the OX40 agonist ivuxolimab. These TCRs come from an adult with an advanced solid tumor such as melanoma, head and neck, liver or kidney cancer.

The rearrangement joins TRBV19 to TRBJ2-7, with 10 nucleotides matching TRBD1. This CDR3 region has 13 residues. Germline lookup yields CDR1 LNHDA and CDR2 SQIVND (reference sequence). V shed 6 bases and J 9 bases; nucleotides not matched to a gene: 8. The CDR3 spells CASSPGQGMWQYV. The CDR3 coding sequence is TGTGCCAGTAGCCCGGGACAGGGGATGTGGCAGTACGTC.

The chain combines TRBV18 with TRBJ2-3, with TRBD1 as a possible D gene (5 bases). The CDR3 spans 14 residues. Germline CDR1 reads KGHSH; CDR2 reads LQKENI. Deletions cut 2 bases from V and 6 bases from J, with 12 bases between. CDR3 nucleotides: TGTGCCAGCTCACCAGGGGCAGGGTCGGATACGCAGTATTTT. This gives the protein CASSPGAGSDTQYF.